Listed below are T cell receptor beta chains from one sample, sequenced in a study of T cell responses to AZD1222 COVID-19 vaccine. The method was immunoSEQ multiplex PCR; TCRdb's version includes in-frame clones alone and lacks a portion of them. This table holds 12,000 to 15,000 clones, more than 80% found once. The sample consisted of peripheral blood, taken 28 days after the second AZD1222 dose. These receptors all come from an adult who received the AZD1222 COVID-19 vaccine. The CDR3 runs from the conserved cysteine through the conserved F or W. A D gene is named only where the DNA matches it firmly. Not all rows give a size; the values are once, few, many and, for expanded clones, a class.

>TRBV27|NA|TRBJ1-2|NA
CASSFLSSTGTGRGYTF
TGTGCCAGCAGTTTCCTCTCCTCGACAGGCACGGGTCGGGGCTACACCTTC
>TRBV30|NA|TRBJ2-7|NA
CAWRPLGAPSYEQYF
TGTGCCTGGAGACCCCTCGGAGCCCCAAGTTACGAGCAGTACTTC
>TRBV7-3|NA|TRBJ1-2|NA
CASSLTPGVDYGYTF
TGTGCCAGCAGCTTGACCCCGGGGGTTGACTATGGCTACACCTTC
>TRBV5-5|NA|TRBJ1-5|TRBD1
CASSTRTGEDQPQHF
TGTGCCAGCAGCACCAGGACAGGAGAGGATCAGCCCCAGCATTTT
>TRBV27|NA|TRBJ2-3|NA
CASSLGDTDTQYF
TGTGCCAGCAGTTTAGGGGACACAGATACGCAGTATTTT
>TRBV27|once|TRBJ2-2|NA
CASSFGGGGELFF
TGTGCCAGCAGTTTCGGGGGAGGCGGGGAGCTGTTTTTT
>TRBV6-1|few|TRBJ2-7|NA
CASSEDRASYEQYF
TGTGCCAGCAGTGAAGATCGGGCATCCTACGAGCAGTACTTC
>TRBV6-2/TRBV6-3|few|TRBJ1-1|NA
CASSYEAGEISRTEAFF
TGTGCCAGCAGTTACGAAGCAGGGGAAATTAGTAGGACTGAAGCTTTCTTT
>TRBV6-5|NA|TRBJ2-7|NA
CASRPLGAGYEQYF
TGTGCCAGCAGACCCTTGGGGGCGGGGTACGAGCAGTACTTC
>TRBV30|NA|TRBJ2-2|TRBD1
CAWSESGTVPGELFF
TGTGCCTGGAGTGAATCTGGGACAGTGCCCGGGGAGCTGTTTTTT
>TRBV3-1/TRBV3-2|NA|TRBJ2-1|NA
CASSQGGARAYNEQFF
TGTGCCAGCAGCCAAGGCGGAGCGCGGGCCTACAATGAGCAGTTCTTC
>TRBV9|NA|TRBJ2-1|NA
CASSGQPESYNEQFF
TGTGCCAGCAGCGGACAGCCCGAATCCTACAATGAGCAGTTCTTC
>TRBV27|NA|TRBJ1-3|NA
CASSLTSTGNTIYF
TGTGCCAGCAGTTTAACATCGACTGGAAACACCATATATTTT
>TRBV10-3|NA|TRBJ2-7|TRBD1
CAHRDRADEQYF
TGTGCCCATCGAGACAGGGCAGACGAGCAGTACTTC
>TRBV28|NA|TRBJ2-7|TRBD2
CASRRTSGRLDEQYF
TGTGCCAGCAGGCGCACTAGCGGGAGATTGGACGAGCAGTACTTC
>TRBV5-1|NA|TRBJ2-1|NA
CASGNRGSNEQFF
TGCGCCAGCGGGAATCGGGGTTCCAATGAGCAGTTCTTC